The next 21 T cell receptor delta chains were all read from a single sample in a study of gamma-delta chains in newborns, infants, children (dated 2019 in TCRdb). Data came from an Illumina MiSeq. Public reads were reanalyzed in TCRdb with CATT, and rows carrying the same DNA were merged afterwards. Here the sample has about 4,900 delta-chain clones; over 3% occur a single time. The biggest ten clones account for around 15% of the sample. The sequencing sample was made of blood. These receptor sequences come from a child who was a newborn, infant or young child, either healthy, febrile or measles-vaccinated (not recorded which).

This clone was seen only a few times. CDR3 nucleotides: TGTGCCTGTGACACCGTCGTCGGGGATACGCAACGGGACACCGATAAACTCATCTTT. Residues: CACDTVVGDTQRDTDKLIF. V gene TRDV2 combines with J gene TRDJ1; 9 nucleotides align to TRDD3. This CDR3 is built from 19 residues. The germline gives CDR1 GEAIGNYY, CDR2 EKD. V shed 0 bases, J shed 0 bases, and the junction held 13 bases outside the gene matches.

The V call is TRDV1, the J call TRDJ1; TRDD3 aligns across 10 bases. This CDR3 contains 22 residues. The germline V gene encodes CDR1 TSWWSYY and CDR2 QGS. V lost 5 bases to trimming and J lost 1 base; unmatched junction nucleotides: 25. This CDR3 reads CALGLRSPRFIRGIRPTDKLIF. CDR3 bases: TGTGCTCTTGGGCTCCGAAGCCCTCGCTTCATTCGGGGGATACGCCCCACCGATAAACTCATCTTT.

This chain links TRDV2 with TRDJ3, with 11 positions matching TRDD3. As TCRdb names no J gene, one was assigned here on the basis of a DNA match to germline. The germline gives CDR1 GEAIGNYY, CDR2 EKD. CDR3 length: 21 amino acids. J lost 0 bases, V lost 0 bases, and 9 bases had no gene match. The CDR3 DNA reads TGTGCCTGTGACACCGGTTTTGGGGGATACGAAAGCTCCTGGGACACCCGACAGATGTTTTTC. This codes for CACDTGFGGYESSWDTRQMFF.

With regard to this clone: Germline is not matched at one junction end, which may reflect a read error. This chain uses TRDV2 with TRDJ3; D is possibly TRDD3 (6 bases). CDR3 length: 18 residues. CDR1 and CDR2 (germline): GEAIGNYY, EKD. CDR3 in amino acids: CACDTAGERSGDTRQMFF. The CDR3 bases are TGTGCCTGTGACACCGCTGGGGAGCGCTCCGGGGACACCCGACAGATGTTTTTC.

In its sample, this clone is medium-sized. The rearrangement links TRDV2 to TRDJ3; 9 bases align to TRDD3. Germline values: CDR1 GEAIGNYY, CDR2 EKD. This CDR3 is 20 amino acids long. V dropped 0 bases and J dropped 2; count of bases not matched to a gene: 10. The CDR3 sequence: CACDTVGDNGRTWDTRQMFF. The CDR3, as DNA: TGTGCCTGTGACACCGTGGGGGATAACGGGAGAACCTGGGACACCCGACAGATGTTTTTC.

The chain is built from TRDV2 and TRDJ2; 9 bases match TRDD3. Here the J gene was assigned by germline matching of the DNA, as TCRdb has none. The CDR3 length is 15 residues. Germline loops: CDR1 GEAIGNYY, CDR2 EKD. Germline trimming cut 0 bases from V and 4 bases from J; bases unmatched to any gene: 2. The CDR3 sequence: CACDTMGDKTAQLFF. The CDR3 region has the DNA TGTGCCTGTGACACCATGGGGGATAAGACAGCACAACTCTTCTTT.

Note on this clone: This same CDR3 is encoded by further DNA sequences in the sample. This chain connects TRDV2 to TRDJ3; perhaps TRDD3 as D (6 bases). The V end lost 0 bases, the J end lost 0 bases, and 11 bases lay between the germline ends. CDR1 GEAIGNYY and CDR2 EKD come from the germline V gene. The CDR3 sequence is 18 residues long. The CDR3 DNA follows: TGTGCCTGTGACACCTGGGGATCAAGCTCCTGGGACACCCGACAGATGTTTTTC. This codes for CACDTWGSSSWDTRQMFF.

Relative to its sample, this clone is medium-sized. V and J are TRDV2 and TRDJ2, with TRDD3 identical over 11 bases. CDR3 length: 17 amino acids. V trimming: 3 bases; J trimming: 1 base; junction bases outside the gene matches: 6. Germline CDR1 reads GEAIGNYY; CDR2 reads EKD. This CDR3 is CACDPLTGGYLTAQLFF. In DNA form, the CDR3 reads TGTGCCTGTGACCCGCTTACTGGGGGATATTTGACAGCACAACTCTTCTTT.

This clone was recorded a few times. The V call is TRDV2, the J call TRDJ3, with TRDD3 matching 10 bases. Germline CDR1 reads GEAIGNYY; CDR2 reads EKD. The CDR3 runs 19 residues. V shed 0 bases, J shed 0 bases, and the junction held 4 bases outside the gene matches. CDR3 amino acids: CACDTGWGISSWDTRQMFF. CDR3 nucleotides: TGTGCCTGTGACACCGGCTGGGGGATAAGCTCCTGGGACACCCGACAGATGTTTTTC.

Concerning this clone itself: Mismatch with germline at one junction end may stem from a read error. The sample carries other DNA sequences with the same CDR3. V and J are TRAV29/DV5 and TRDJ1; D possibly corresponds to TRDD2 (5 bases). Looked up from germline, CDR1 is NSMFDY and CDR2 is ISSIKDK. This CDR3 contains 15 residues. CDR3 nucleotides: TGTGCAGCAAGCGCGTATTTACCCTACACCGACAAACTCATCTTT. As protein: CAASAYLPYTDKLIF.

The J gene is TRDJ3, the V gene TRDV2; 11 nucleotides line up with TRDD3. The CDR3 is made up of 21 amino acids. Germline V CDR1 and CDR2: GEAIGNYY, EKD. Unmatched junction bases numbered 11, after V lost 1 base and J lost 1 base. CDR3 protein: CACDTTNAGGYKSWDTRQMFF. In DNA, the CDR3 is TGTGCCTGTGACACAACGAATGCTGGGGGATACAAATCCTGGGACACCCGACAGATGTTTTTC.

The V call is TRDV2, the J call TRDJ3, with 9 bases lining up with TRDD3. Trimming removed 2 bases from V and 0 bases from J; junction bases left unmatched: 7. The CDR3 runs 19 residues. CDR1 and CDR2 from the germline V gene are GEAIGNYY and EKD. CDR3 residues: CACDSTGGVSSWDTRQMFF. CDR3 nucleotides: TGTGCCTGTGACAGTACTGGGGGAGTCAGCTCCTGGGACACCCGACAGATGTTTTTC.

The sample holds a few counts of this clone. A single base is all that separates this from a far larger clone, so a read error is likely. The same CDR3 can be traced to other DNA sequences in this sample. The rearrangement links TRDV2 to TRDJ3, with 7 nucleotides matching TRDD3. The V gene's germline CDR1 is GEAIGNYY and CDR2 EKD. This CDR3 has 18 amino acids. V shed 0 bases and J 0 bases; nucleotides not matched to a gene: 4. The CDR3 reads CACDTAGGYSWDTRQMFF. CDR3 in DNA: TGTGCCTGTGACACCGCTGGGGGTTACTCCTGGGACACCCGACAGATGTTTTTC.

The CDR3: CAFSLPLLGTNTDKLIF. The CDR3 DNA follows: TGTGCCTTTTCCCTCCCCTTACTGGGGACTAACACCGATAAACTCATCTTT. The gene calls are TRDV3 and TRDJ1; 7 bases line up with TRDD3. CDR3 length: 17 amino acids. In germline, CDR1 is TVYSNPD, CDR2 GDNSRS (reference sequence). The ends lost 2 bases at V and 0 bases at J; junction bases unmatched: 15.

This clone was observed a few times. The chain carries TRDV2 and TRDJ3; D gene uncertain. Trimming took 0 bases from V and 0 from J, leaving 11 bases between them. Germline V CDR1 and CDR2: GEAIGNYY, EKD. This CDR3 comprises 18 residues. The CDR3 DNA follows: TGTGCCTGTGACACCCTTACGGAGAGCTCCTGGGACACCCGACAGATGTTTTTC. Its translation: CACDTLTESSWDTRQMFF.

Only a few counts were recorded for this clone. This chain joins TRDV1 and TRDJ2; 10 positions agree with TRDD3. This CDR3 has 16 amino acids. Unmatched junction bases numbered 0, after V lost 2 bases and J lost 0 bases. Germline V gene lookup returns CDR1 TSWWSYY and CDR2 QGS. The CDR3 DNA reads TGTGCTCTTGGGGAAGGGGGATACGCTTTGACAGCACAACTCTTCTTT. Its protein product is CALGEGGYALTAQLFF.

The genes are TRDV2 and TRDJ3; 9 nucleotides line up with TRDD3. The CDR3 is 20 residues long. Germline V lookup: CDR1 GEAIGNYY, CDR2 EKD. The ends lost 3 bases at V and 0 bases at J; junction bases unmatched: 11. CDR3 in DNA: TGTGCCTGTGACGTGCTGGGGGATGGAACTCTCTCCTGGGACACCCGACAGATGTTTTTC. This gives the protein CACDVLGDGTLSWDTRQMFF.

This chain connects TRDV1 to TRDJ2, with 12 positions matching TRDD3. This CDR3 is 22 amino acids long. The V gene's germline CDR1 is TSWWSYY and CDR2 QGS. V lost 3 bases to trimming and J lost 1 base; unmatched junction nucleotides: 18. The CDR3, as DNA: TGTGCTCTTGGGGATTCCTTCCCCCCCGTACTGGGGGATACTTTTTTGACAGCACAACTCTTCTTT. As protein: CALGDSFPPVLGDTFLTAQLFF.

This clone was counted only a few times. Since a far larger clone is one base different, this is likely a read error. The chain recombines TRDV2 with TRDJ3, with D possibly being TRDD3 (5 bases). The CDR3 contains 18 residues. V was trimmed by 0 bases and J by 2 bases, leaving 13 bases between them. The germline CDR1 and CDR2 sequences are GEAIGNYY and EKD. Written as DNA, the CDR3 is TGTGCCTGTGACACCGTACTGGAGGATACCTGGGACACCCGACAGATGTTTTTC. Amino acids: CACDTVLEDTWDTRQMFF.

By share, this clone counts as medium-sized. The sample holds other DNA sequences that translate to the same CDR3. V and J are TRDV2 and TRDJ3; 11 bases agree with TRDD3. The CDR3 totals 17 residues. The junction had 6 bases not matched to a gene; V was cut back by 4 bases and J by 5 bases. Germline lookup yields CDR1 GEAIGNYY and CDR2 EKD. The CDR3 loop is CACDRLGDTRDTRQMFF. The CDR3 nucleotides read TGTGCCTGTGATCGGCTGGGGGATACCCGGGACACCCGACAGATGTTTTTC.

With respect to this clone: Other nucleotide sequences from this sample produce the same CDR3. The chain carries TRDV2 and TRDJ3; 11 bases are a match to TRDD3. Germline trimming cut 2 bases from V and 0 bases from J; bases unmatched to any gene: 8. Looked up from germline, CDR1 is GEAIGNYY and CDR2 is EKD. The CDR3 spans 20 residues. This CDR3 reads CACDKVLGDKSSWDTRQMFF. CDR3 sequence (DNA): TGTGCCTGTGACAAAGTACTGGGGGATAAGAGCTCCTGGGACACCCGACAGATGTTTTTC.